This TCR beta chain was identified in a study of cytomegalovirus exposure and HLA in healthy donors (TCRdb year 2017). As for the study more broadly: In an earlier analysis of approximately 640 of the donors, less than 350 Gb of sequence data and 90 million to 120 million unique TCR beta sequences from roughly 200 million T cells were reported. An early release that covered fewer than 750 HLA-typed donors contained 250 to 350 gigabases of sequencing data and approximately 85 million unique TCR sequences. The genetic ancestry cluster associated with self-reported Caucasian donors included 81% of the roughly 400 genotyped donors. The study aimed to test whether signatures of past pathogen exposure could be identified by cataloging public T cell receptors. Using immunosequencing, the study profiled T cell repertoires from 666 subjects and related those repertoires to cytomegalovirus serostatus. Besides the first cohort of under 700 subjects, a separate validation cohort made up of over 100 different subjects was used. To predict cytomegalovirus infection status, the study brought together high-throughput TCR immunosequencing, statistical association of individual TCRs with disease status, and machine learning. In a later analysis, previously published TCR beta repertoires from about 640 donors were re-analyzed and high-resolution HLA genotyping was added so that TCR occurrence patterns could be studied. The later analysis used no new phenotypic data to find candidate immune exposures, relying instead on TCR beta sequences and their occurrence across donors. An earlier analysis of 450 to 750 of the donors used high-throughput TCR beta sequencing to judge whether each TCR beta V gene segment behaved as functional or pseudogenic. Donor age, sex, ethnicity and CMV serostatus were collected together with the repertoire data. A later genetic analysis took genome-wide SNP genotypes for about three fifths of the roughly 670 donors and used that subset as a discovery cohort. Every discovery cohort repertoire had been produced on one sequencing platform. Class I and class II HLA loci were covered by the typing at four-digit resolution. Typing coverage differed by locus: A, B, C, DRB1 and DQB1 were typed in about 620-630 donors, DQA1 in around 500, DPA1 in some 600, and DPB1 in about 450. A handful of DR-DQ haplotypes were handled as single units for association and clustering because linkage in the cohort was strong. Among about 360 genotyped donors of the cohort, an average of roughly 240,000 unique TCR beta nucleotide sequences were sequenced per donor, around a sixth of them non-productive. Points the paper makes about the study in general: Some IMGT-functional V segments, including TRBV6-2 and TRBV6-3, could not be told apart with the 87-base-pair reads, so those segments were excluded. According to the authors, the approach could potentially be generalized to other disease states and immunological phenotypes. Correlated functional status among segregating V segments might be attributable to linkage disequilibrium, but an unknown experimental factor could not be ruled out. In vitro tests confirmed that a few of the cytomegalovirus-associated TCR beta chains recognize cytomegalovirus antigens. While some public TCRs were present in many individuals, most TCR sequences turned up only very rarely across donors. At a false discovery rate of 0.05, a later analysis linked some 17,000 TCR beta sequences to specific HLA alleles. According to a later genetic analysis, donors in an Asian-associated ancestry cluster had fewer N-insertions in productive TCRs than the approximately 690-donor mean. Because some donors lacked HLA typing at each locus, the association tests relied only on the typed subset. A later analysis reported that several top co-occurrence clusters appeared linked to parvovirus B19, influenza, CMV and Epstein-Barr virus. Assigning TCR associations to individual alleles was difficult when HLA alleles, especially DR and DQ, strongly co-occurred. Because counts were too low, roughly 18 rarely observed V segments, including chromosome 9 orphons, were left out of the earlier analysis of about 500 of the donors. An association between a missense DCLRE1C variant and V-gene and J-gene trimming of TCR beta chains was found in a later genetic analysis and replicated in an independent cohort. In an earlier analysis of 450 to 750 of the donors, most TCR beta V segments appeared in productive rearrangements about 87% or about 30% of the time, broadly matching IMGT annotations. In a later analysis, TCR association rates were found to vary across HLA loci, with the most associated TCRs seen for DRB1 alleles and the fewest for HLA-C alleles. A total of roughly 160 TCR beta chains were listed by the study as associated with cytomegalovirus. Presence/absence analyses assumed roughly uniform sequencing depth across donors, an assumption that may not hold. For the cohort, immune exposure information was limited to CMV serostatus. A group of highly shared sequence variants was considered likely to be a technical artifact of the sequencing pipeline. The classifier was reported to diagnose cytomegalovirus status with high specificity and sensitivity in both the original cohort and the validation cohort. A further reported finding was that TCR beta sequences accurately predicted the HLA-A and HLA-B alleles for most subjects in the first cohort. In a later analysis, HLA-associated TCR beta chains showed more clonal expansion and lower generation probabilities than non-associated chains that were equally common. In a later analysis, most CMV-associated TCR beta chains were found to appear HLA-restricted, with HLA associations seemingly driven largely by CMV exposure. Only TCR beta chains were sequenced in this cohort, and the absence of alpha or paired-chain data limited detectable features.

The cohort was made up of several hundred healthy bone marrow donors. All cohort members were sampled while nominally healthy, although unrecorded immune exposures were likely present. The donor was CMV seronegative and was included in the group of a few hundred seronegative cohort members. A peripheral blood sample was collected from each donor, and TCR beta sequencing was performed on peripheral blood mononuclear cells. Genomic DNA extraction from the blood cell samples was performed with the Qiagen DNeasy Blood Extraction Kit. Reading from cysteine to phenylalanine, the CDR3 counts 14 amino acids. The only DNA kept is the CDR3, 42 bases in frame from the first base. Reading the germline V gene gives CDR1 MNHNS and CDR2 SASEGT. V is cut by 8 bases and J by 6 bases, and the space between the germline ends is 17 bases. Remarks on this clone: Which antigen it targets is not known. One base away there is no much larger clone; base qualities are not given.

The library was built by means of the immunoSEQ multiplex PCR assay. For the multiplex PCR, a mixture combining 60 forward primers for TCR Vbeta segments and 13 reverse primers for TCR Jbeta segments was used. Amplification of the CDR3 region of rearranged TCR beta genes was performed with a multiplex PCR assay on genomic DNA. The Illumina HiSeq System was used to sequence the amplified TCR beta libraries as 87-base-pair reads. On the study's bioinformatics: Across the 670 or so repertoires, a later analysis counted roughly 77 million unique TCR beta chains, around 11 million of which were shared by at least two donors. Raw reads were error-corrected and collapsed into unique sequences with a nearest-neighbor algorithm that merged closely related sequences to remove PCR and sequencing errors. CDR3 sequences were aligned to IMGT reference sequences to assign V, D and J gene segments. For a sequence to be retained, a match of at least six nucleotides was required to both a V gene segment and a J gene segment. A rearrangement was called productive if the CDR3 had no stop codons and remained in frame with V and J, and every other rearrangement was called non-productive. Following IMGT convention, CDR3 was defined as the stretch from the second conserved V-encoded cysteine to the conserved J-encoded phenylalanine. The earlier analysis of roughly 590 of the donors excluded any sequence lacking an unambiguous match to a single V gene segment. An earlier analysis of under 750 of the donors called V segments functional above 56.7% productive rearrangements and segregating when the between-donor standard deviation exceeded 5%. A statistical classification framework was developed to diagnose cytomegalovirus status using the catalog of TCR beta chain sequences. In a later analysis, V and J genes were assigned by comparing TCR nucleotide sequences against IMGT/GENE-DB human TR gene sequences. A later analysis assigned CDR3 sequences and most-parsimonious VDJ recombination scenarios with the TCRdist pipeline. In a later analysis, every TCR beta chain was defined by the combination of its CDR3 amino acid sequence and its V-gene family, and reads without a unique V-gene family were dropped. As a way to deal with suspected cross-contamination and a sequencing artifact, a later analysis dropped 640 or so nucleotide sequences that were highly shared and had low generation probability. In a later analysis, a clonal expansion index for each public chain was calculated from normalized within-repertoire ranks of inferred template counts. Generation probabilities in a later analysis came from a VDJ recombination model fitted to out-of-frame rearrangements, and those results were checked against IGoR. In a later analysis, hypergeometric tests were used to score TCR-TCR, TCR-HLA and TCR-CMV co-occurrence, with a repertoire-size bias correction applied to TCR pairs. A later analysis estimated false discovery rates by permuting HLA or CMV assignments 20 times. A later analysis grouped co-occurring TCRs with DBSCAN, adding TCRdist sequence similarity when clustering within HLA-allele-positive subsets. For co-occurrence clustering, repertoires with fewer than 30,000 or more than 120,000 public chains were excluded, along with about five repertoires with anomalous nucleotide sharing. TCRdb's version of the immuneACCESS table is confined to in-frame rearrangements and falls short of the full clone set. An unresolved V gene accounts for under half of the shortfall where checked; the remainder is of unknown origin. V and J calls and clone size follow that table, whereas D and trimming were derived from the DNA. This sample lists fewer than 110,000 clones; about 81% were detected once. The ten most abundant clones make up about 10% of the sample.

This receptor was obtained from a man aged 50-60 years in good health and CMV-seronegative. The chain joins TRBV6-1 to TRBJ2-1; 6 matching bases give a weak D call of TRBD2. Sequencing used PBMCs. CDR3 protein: CASALWRDGNEQFF. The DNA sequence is TGTGCCAGCGCCTTGTGGCGGGACGGCAATGAGCAGTTCTTC.